This T cell receptor (beta chain) was profiled in a study of T-cell reconstitution after alpha-beta-depleted transplantation in children. Unique molecular identifiers were incorporated when the TCRbeta library was constructed. One entry per CDR3 protein results from TCRdb running MiXCR on the PCR reads. The table includes about half a million distinct CDR3 sequences, around 13% detected once. In its sample, this clonotype was seen a few times. CDR1 is SGHTA, CDR2 FQGTGA, per germline. Trimming removed 5 bases from V and 4 bases from J, with 14 bases in between. CDR3 size: 14 residues. This TCR was recovered from a human donor who donated a stem cell graft to a child with combined immunodeficiency. The genes are TRBV7-3 and TRBJ1-2; the D gene is possibly TRBD1 (6 bases). This sample comprised PBMCs from the stem cell graft donor, obtained from the stem cell graft. In DNA form, the CDR3 reads TGTGCCAGCAGCGCAGATGGGGGCACCTATGGCTACACCTTC. It specifies CASSADGGTYGYTF. Looking up the rest from reference TRBV7-3 and TRBJ1-2 gives the full variable domain: GAGVSQTPSNKVTEKGKYVELRCDPISGHTALYWYRQSLGQGPEFLIYFQGTGAADDSGLPNDRFFAVRPEGSVSTLKIQRTERGDSAVYLCASSADGGTYGYTFGSGTRLTVV.